These T cell receptor beta chains were read from a single sample in a study of T cell repertoires in cytomegalovirus infection. TCRdb reanalysed the reads using MiXCR and keeps one entry per CDR3 protein. The sample yields around 58,000 distinct CDR3 sequences, 20% seen once. Their recognized antigens are unknown. The specimen comprised CD8+ T cells from cultured PBMCs, sampled from culture after CMV antigen stimulation. The receptors originated from a human donor in good health (CMV status not recorded). Some clones in this sample may be carry-over from other donors' samples. CDR3s include the opening cysteine and the closing phenylalanine or tryptophan. A D gene is named only where the DNA matches it firmly. Only some rows state a clone size, as once, few, many or a class for expanded clones.

size	D	V	J	length	CDR3	DNA
once	.	TRBV7-6	TRBJ2-7	13	CASSLAADYEQYF	TGTGCTAGCAGCTTAGCGGCAGACTACGAGCAGTACTTC
.	TRBD2	TRBV6-6	TRBJ2-1	16	CASSFYRGERYNEQFF	TGTGCCAGCAGTTTTTATCGGGGGGAGCGCTACAATGAGCAGTTCTTC
.	.	TRBV4-1	TRBJ1-5	15	CASSQERGGNQPQHF	TGCGCCAGCAGCCAAGAGCGGGGGGGCAATCAGCCCCAGCATTTT
.	.	TRBV12-3/TRBV12-4	TRBJ2-5	15	CASSLKRGPQETQYF	TGTGCCAGCAGTTTGAAGAGGGGACCCCAAGAGACCCAGTACTTC
few	.	TRBV7-2	TRBJ1-6	17	CASSLGRGASYNSPLHF	TGTGCCAGCAGCTTAGGCAGGGGCGCGTCCTATAATTCACCCCTCCACTTT
few	.	TRBV5-5	TRBJ1-1	15	CASSLERSGNTEAFF	TGTGCCAGCAGCTTGGAGCGGTCCGGGAACACTGAAGCTTTCTTT
once	.	TRBV4-1	TRBJ1-6	16	CASSQDLSSYNSPLHF	TGCGCCAGCAGCCAAGATCTGAGCTCCTATAATTCACCCCTCCACTTT
few	.	TRBV4-1	TRBJ1-1	16	CASSLNFGTRNTEAFF	TGCGCCAGCAGCTTAAATTTCGGGACACGGAACACTGAAGCTTTCTTT
.	TRBD2	TRBV6-2/TRBV6-3	TRBJ2-3	12	CASSAGTRVRYF	TGTGCCAGCAGCGCCGGGACTAGAGTTCGGTATTTT
.	TRBD1	TRBV28	TRBJ1-4	15	CASSPTSTGPEKLFF	TGTGCCAGCAGTCCAACCTCGACAGGGCCTGAAAAACTGTTTTTT
few	.	TRBV7-2	TRBJ1-1	12	CATSRANTEAFF	TGTGCCACCTCAAGGGCGAACACTGAAGCTTTCTTT
.	.	TRBV6-6	TRBJ1-1	13	CASIPGGGLEAFF	TGTGCCAGTATACCGGGGGGAGGGCTTGAGGCTTTCTTT
.	.	TRBV7-9	TRBJ2-3	16	CASLGPRGKGTDTQYF	TGTGCCAGCTTGGGCCCCAGGGGAAAGGGCACAGATACGCAGTATTTT
.	TRBD2	TRBV7-8	TRBJ2-7	15	CASSRWTRGGNEQYF	TGTGCCAGCAGCCGCTGGACGCGGGGGGGCAACGAGCAGTACTTC
.	.	TRBV11-1	TRBJ2-1	15	CASSLGPPGADEQFF	TGTGCCAGCAGCTTAGGACCACCAGGGGCCGATGAGCAGTTCTTC
.	.	TRBV7-9	TRBJ1-1	15	CASSPETVQNTEAFF	TGTGCCAGCAGCCCTGAGACAGTCCAGAACACTGAAGCTTTCTTT
few	.	TRBV12-3/TRBV12-4	TRBJ1-1	14	CASSPSYAGAEAFF	TGTGCCAGCAGTCCTTCATATGCTGGCGCTGAAGCTTTCTTT
few	.	TRBV11-2	TRBJ2-5	11	CASSFGKTQYF	TGTGCCAGCAGCTTCGGGAAGACCCAGTACTTC
few	.	TRBV6-5	TRBJ1-1	14	CASNEGYLNTEAFF	TGTGCCAGCAATGAGGGCTATTTGAACACTGAAGCTTTCTTT
.	.	TRBV6-1	TRBJ1-5	15	CASRPDSYSNQPQHF	TGTGCCAGCAGACCGGACAGTTATAGCAATCAGCCCCAGCATTTT
few	.	TRBV7-9	TRBJ1-6	15	CASSSAGGWNSPLHF	TGTGCCAGCAGCTCCGCCGGGGGTTGGAATTCACCCCTCCACTTT
few	.	TRBV6-2/TRBV6-3	TRBJ2-1	14	CASSLGLQYNEQFF	TGTGCCAGCAGCCTGGGTCTTCAATACAATGAGCAGTTCTTC